The present entry profiles one TCR beta chain with its context. What it recognizes is unknown. This specimen belongs to a study of T-cell memory formation after mild COVID-19. General observations from the study: Contracting clones from day 15 to 85 had balanced CD4/CD8; later expanders favoured CD4+. Certain responding clones were present in pre-infection memory, suggesting participation of cross-reactive memory.

The CDR3 extends over 13 amino acids. Per the germline V gene, CDR1 is SGHDN and CDR2 is FVKESK. V was cut by 4 bases and J by 2 bases, with 9 bases left in between. UMIs and sample barcodes were carried by the TCR alpha and TCR beta cDNA libraries that 5'RACE produced using constant-segment primers. TCRdb re-analysed the 5' RACE reads in MiXCR, keeping a single row per CDR3 protein. The sample lists more than 120,000 distinct CDR3 sequences, about 5.7% occurring once. The rearrangement uses TRBV14 and TRBJ2-7; D unclear. The source is an adult woman who had mild COVID-19 (a few samples of this study predate the infection). Cell type and time point are not known. Sequencing used PBMCs or a T cell subset sorted from them (not recorded which). DNA of the CDR3: TGTGCCAGCAGCCCGCTTACTACCTACGAGCAGTACTTC. Its protein is CASSPLTTYEQYF.